Described below is a single T cell receptor beta chain sequence and its context. The record originates from a study of blood T cell repertoires in COVID-19. Sequencing was performed with immunoSEQ multiplex PCR; in TCRdb, only in-frame clones are kept and a portion is missing. The sample consists of fewer than 200,000 clones, approximately 88% of them appearing once. The source is a woman in her late teens or twenties who had recovered from COVID-19. The sample taken for sequencing was PBMCs or T cells enriched from blood (not recorded which).

In DNA, the CDR3 is TGTGCCAGCAGCCAAGTGGACAGGGGGTACTATGGCTACACCTTC. Protein product: CASSQVDRGYYGYTF. This rearrangement joins TRBV14 to TRBJ1-2; TRBD1 agrees at 10 bases. Per the germline V gene, CDR1 is SGHDN and CDR2 is FVKESK. This CDR3 region has 15 residues. With 1 base clipped from V and 3 bases from J, the junction kept 2 bases outside the gene matches.